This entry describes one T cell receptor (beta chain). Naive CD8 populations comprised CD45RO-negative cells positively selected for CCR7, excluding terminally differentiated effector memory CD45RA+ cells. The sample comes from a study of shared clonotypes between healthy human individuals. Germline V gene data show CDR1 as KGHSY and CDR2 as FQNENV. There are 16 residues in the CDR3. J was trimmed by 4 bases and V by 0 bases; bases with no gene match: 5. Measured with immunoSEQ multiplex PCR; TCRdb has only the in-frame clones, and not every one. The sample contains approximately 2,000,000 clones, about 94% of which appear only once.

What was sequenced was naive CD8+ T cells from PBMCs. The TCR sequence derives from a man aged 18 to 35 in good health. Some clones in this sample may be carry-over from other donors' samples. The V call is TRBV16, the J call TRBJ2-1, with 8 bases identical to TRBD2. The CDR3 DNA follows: TGTGCCAGCAGCCAATCAATCAGCGGGAGATACAATGAGCAGTTCTTC. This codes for CASSQSISGRYNEQFF.